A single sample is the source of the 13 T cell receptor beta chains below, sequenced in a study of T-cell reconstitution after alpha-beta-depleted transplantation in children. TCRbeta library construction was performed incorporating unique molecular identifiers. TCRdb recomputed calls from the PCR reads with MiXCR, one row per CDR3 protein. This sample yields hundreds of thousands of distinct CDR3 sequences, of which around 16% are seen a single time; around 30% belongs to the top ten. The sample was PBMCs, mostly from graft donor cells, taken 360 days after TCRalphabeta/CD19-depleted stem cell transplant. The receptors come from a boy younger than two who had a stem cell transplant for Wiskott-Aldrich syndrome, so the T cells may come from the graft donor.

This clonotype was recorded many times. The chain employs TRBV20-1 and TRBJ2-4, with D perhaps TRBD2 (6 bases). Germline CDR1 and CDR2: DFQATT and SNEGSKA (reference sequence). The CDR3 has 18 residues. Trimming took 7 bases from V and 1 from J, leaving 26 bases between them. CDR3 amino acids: CSVGPSRGANLAKNIQYF. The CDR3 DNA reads TGCAGTGTCGGCCCCTCACGCGGGGCCAATTTGGCCAAAAACATTCAGTACTTC.

The CDR3 sequence is CASSLEGSAFF. The CDR3 DNA reads as TGCGCCAGCAGCTTGGAAGGGTCTGCTTTCTTT. The J gene is TRBJ1-1, the V gene TRBV5-1; D gene unclear. V lost 0 bases and J lost 11, with 8 bases in between. The CDR3 covers 11 residues. Germline V gene sequence: CDR1 SGHRS, CDR2 YFSETQ.

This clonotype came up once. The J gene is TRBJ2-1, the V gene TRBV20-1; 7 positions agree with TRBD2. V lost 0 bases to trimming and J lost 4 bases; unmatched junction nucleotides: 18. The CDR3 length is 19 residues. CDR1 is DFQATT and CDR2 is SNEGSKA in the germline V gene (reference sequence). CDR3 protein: CSARDTSGRSGGFYNEQFF. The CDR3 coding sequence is TGCAGTGCTAGAGACACATCAGGGAGATCGGGGGGATTTTACAATGAGCAGTTCTTC.

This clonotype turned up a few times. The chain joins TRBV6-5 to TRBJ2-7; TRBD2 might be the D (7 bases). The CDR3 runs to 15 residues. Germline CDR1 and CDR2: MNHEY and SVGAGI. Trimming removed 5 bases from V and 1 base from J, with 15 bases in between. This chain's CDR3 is CASSKGGDVSYEQYF. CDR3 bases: TGTGCCAGCAGTAAAGGGGGGGACGTTTCCTACGAGCAGTACTTC.

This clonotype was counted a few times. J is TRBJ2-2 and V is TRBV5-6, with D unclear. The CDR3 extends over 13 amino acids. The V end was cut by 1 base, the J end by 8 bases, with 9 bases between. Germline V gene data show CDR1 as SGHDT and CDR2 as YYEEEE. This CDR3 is CASSLLLSGELFF. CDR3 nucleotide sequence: TGTGCCAGCAGCTTGCTGTTATCGGGGGAGCTGTTTTTT. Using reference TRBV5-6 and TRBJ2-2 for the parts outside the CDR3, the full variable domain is DAGVTQSPTHLIKTRGQQVTLRCSPKSGHDTVSWYQQALGQGPQFIFQYYEEEERQRGNFPDRFSGHQFPNYSSELNVNALLLGDSALYLCASSLLLSGELFFGEGSRLTVL.

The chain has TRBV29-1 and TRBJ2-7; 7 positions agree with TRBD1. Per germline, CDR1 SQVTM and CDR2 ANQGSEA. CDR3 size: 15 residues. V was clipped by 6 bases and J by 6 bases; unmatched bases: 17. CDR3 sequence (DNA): TGCAGCGTGGGATGCCGGGACAGTGGGGTTTGCGAGCAGTACTTC. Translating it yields CSVGCRDSGVCEQYF.

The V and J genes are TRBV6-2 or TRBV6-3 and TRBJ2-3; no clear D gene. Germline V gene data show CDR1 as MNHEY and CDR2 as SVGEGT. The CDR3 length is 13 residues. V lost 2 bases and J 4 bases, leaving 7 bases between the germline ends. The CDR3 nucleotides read TGTGCCAGCAGTTACGTCCGGTCAGATACGCAGTATTTT. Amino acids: CASSYVRSDTQYF.

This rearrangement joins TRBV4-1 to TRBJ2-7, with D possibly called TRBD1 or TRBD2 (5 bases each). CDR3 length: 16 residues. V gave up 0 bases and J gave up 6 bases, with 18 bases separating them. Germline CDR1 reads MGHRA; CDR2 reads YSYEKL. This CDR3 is CASSQDLNLAGAEQYF. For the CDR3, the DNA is TGCGCCAGCAGCCAAGATCTTAATCTAGCTGGGGCCGAGCAGTACTTC.

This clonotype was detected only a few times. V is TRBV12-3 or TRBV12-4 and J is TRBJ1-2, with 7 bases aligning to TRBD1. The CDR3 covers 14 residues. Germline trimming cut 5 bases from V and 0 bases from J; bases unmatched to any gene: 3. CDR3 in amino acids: CASSPGQPNYGYTF. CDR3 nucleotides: TGTGCCAGCAGTCCGGGACAGCCTAACTATGGCTACACCTTC.

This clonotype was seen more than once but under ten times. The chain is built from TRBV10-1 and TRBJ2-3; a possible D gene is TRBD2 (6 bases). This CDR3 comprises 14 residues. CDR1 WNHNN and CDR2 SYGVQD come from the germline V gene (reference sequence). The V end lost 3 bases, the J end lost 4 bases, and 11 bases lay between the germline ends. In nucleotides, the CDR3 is TGCGCCAGCAGTGAAGGAGGGGTGGCAGATACGCAGTATTTT. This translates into CASSEGGVADTQYF.

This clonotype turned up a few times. CDR3 region: CASSQDHQLGRQETQYF. The CDR3 DNA follows: TGCGCCAGCAGCCAAGATCATCAACTCGGCCGACAAGAGACCCAGTACTTC. The chain couples TRBV4-1 to TRBJ2-5; D is unresolved. The CDR3 consists of 17 residues. The V end was cut by 0 bases, the J end by 2 bases, with 16 bases between. The germline V gene encodes CDR1 MGHRA and CDR2 YSYEKL.

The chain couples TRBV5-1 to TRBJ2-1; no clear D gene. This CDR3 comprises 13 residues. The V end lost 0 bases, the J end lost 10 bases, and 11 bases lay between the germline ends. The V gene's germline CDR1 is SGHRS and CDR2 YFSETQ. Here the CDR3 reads CASSLGGLREQFF. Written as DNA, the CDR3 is TGCGCCAGCAGCTTGGGGGGATTGCGGGAGCAGTTCTTC.

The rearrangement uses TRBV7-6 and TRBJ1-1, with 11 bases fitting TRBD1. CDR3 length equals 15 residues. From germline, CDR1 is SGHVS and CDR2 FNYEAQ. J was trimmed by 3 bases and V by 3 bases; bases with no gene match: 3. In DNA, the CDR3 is TGTGCCAGCAGCTTGGACAGGGGGCTGGACACTGAAGCTTTCTTT. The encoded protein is CASSLDRGLDTEAFF.